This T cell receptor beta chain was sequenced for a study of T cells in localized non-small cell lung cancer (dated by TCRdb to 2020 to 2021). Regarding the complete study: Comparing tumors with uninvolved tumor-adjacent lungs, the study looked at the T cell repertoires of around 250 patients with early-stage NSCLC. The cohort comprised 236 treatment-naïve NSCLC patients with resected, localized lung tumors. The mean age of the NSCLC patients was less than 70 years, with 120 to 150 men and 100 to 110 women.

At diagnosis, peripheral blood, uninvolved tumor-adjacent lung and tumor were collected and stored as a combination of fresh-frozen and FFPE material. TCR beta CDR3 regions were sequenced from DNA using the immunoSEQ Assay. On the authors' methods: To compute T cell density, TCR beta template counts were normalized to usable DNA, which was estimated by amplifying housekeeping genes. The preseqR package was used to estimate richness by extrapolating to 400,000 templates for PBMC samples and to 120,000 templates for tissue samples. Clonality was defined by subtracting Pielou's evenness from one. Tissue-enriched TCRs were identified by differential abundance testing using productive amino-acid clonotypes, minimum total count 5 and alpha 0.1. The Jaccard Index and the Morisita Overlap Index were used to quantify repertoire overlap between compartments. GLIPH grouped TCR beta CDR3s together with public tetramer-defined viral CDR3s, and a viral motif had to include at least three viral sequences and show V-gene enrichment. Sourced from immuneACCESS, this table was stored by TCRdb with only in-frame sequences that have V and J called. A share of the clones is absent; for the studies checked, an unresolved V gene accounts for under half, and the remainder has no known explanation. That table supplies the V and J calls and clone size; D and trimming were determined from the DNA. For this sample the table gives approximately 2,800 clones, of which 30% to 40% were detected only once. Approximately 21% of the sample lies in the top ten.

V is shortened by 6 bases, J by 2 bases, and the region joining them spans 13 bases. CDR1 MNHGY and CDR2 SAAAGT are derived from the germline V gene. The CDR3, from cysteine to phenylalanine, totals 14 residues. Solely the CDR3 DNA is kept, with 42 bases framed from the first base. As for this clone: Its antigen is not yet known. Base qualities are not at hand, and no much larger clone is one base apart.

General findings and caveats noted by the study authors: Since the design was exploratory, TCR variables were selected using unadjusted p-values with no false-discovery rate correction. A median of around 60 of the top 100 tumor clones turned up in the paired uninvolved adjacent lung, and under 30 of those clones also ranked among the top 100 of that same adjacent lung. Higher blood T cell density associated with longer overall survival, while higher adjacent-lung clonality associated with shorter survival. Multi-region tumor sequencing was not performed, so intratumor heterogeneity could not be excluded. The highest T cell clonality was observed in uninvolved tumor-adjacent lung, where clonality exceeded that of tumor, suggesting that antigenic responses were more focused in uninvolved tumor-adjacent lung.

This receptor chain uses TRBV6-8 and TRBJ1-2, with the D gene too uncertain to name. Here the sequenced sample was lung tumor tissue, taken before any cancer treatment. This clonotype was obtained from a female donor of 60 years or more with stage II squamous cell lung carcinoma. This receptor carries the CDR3 CASSPLGGNYGYTF. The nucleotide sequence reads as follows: TGTGCCAGCAGCCCCCTGGGAGGGAACTATGGCTACACCTTC.